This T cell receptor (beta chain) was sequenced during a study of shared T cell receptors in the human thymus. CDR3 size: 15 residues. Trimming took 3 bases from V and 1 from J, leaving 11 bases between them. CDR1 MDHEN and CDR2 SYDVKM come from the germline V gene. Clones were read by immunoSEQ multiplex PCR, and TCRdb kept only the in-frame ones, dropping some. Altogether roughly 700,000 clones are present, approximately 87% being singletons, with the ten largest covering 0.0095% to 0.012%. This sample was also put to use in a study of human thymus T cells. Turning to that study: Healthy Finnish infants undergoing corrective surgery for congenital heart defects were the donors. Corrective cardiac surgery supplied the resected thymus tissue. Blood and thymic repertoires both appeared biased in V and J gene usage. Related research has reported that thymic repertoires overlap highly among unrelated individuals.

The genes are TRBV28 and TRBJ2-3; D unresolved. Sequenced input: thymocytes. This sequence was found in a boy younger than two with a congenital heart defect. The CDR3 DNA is TGTGCCAGCAGTTTCCCCGAAAAGCGCACAGATACGCAGTATTTT. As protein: CASSFPEKRTDTQYF.